Following are 10 T cell receptor beta chains from one sample sequenced in a study of cytomegalovirus exposure and HLA in healthy donors. PCR primers comprised 60 Vbeta and 13 Jbeta primers. TCRdb's copy holds only in-frame clones and misses some; the assay was immunoSEQ multiplex PCR. Altogether about 150,000 clones are present, about four fifths being singletons, with the ten largest covering 6% to 8.5%. The sample taken for sequencing was PBMCs. These receptors came from a man younger than 45 in good health and CMV-seropositive.

CDR3 nucleotide sequence: TGTGCCAGACCACCCGGGACAGGGAATCAGCCCCAGCATTTT. As protein: CARPPGTGNQPQHF. This sequence joins TRBV5-3 and TRBJ1-5; 9 bases map to TRBD1. TRBV5-3 is reported as an ORF; its role is uncertain. The CDR3 consists of 14 residues. Trimming took 7 bases from V and 4 from J; bases not matched to a gene: 6.

The chain combines TRBV6-1 with TRBJ1-4; TRBD1 aligns across 8 bases. Unmatched junction bases numbered 4, after V lost 6 bases and J lost 4 bases. This CDR3 is 14 amino acids long. CDR1 is MNHNS, CDR2 SASEGT, per germline. The CDR3 DNA sequence: TGTGCCAGCAGGGACAGGGCTCTTAATGAAAAACTGTTTTTT. Translation: CASRDRALNEKLFF.

There are a few counts of this clone. The V and J genes are TRBV9 and TRBJ2-3, with a possible D match to TRBD2 (5 bases). Trimming took 0 bases from V and 5 from J, leaving 16 bases between them. The CDR3 has 16 residues. Per the germline V gene, CDR1 is SGDLS and CDR2 is YYNGEE. In nucleotides, the CDR3 is TGTGCCAGCAGCGTAGTCGGGGAGTCCCCACAAGATACGCAGTATTTT. Residues: CASSVVGESPQDTQYF.

CDR3 protein: CASSLKGRENTEAFF. CDR3 in DNA: TGTGCCAGCAGCTTAAAAGGCAGGGAGAACACTGAAGCTTTCTTT. V and J are TRBV7-9 and TRBJ1-1; D is perhaps TRBD1 (5 bases). The CDR3 sequence is 15 residues long. Per the germline V gene, CDR1 is SEHNR and CDR2 is FQNEAQ (reference sequence). V lost 2 bases to trimming and J lost 1 base, with 11 bases between them.

This clone was seen a single time. The V gene is TRBV30, the J gene TRBJ1-6, with a possible D match to TRBD1 (6 bases). The CDR3 runs to 13 residues. Trimming left V 3 bases short and J 10 bases short, with 13 bases between. Germline V CDR1 and CDR2: GTSNPN, SVGIG (reference sequence). CDR3 protein: CAWRGTLGSPLHF. DNA for the CDR3: TGTGCCTGGAGGGGGACACTGGGATCACCCCTCCACTTT.

The chain links TRBV5-1 to TRBJ2-1; 8 bases are shared with TRBD1. The CDR3 has 14 residues. V was clipped by 3 bases and J by 7 bases; unmatched bases: 6. Germline V CDR1 and CDR2: SGHRS, YFSETQ. As DNA, the CDR3 is TGCGCCAGCAGCTCAGGACAGGGACGGAATGAGCAGTTCTTC. Its protein product is CASSSGQGRNEQFF.

For this clone: Other DNA sequences from this sample encode an identical CDR3 as well. The rearrangement links TRBV5-1 to TRBJ2-7; 9 nucleotides agree with TRBD1. Trimming cost V 0 bases and J 2 bases; bases outside gene matches: 3. Germline CDR1 is SGHRS and CDR2 is YFSETQ. The CDR3 is 15 amino acids. This CDR3 reads CASSLAGQGPYEQYF. The CDR3 DNA reads as TGCGCCAGCAGCTTGGCGGGACAGGGACCCTACGAGCAGTACTTC.

The rearrangement joins TRBV2 to TRBJ2-5; 10 bases agree with TRBD2. The CDR3 spans 14 residues. V shed 7 bases and J 7 bases; nucleotides not matched to a gene: 9. CDR1 and CDR2 from the germline V gene are SNHLY and FYNNEI. The CDR3 here is CASMGAGGSGTQYF. The DNA of the CDR3 is TGTGCCAGCATGGGAGCGGGAGGGTCCGGGACCCAGTACTTC.

The V call is TRBV9, the J call TRBJ1-5; 7 nucleotides agree with TRBD1. This CDR3 is built from 15 residues. Germline trimming cut 0 bases from V and 2 bases from J; bases unmatched to any gene: 2. CDR1 and CDR2 (germline): SGDLS, YYNGEE. The CDR3 DNA sequence: TGTGCCAGCAGCGTAGGGGACAGTCGCAATCAGCCCCAGCATTTT. As protein: CASSVGDSRNQPQHF.

The rearrangement links TRBV19 to TRBJ1-6; 8 positions agree with TRBD1. Germline-derived CDR1 and CDR2 are LNHDA and SQIVND (reference sequence). CDR3 size: 15 residues. The ends lost 4 bases at V and 6 bases at J; junction bases unmatched: 5. In DNA, the CDR3 is TGTGCCAGTAGTACGGGACAGGTTGTTAATTCACCCCTCCACTTT. Protein sequence: CASSTGQVVNSPLHF.